Listed below are T cell receptor beta chains from one sample, sequenced in a study of blood T cell repertoires in COVID-19. TCRdb keeps only in-frame clones here, not all; method: immunoSEQ multiplex PCR. This table has under 350,000 clones, roughly 88% appearing once. Sequenced: peripheral blood. These receptors all come from a woman between 65 and 79 years old with acute or convalescent COVID-19. Each CDR3 is given with its conserved first and last residue. A D gene is named only where the DNA matches it firmly. The size entry is marked missing in some rows and otherwise reads once, few, many or a size class.

CDR3nt: TGTGCCAGTAGTATACTACAGCAGGATGAAGCTTTCTTT; CDR3aa: CASSILQQDEAFF; abundance: -; j_gene: TRBJ1-1; d_gene: -; v_gene: TRBV19; len: 13
CDR3nt: TGTGCCAGCTCACCACCGGGACAGGGGACTGAAGCTTTCTTT; CDR3aa: CASSPPGQGTEAFF; abundance: -; j_gene: TRBJ1-1; d_gene: TRBD1; v_gene: TRBV18; len: 14
CDR3nt: TGTGCCAGCAGCCAAATACAGGGGTCATTTTCTGGAAACACCATATATTTT; CDR3aa: CASSQIQGSFSGNTIYF; abundance: -; j_gene: TRBJ1-3; d_gene: TRBD1; v_gene: TRBV3-1/TRBV3-2; len: 17
CDR3nt: TGTGCCAGCAGCCAGGGGTTTGGAACTGAAGCTTTCTTT; CDR3aa: CASSQGFGTEAFF; abundance: -; j_gene: TRBJ1-1; d_gene: -; v_gene: TRBV7-9; len: 13
CDR3nt: TGTGCCAGCAGCTACCTGGACAGGGGGCCTGAAGCTTTCTTT; CDR3aa: CASSYLDRGPEAFF; abundance: -; j_gene: TRBJ1-1; d_gene: TRBD1; v_gene: TRBV11-2; len: 14
CDR3nt: TGTGCCAGCAGCGTAGGTGGGGGGGCCGGCAATGAGCAGTTCTTC; CDR3aa: CASSVGGGAGNEQFF; abundance: -; j_gene: TRBJ2-1; d_gene: -; v_gene: TRBV9; len: 15
CDR3nt: TGTGCCAGCAGCCCAGGGACATTCTACGAGCAGTACTTC; CDR3aa: CASSPGTFYEQYF; abundance: -; j_gene: TRBJ2-7; d_gene: -; v_gene: TRBV7-9; len: 13
CDR3nt: TGTGCCAGCAGCGGTGGACAGGACTATGGCTACACCTTC; CDR3aa: CASSGGQDYGYTF; abundance: -; j_gene: TRBJ1-2; d_gene: TRBD1; v_gene: TRBV2; len: 13
CDR3nt: TGTGCCAGCAGTGAAGGCGCGATACTCTCTGGAAACACCATATATTTT; CDR3aa: CASSEGAILSGNTIYF; abundance: few; j_gene: TRBJ1-3; d_gene: -; v_gene: TRBV6-1; len: 16
CDR3nt: TGTGCCAGCAGCTTCCCAATCCCCTTGCTAGCGCTTAGCACAGATACGCAGTATTTT; CDR3aa: CASSFPIPLLALSTDTQYF; abundance: -; j_gene: TRBJ2-3; d_gene: -; v_gene: TRBV6-2/TRBV6-3; len: 19
CDR3nt: TGTGCCAGCAGTTACGGGGGGAGTTATGGCTACACCTTC; CDR3aa: CASSYGGSYGYTF; abundance: -; j_gene: TRBJ1-2; d_gene: -; v_gene: TRBV6-2/TRBV6-3; len: 13